This is a list of T cell receptor beta chains from one sample in a study of T-cell reconstitution after alpha-beta-depleted transplantation in children. TCRdb re-called the PCR reads through MiXCR, storing one row per CDR3 protein. The top ten hold about 41% of the sample, which has approximately 350,000 distinct CDR3 sequences, around 15% seen once. Sequenced material: PBMCs, mostly from graft donor cells, taken 360 days after TCRalphabeta/CD19-depleted stem cell transplant. The origin of the receptors is a male patient aged 2-15 years who had a stem cell transplant for acute lymphoblastic leukemia, so the T cells may come from the graft donor. CDR3s include the opening cysteine and the closing phenylalanine or tryptophan. D genes are given only for firm matches. Size tells how often a clone was seen (once, few, many) or the class of an expanded clone, and some rows leave it out.

clone_size: .
d_call: .
j_call: TRBJ2-5
v_call: TRBV7-9
cdr3_aa: CASSYGAIQETQYF
cdr3_nt: TGTGCCAGCAGCTACGGAGCGATCCAAGAGACCCAGTACTTC

clone_size: .
d_call: TRBD1
j_call: TRBJ2-7
v_call: TRBV11-2
cdr3_aa: CASSPIGQDMGQYF
cdr3_nt: TGTGCCAGCAGCCCAATAGGACAGGACATGGGGCAGTACTTC

clone_size: .
d_call: .
j_call: TRBJ2-1
v_call: TRBV20-1
cdr3_aa: CSARVGVIPNNEQFF
cdr3_nt: TGCAGTGCTAGAGTGGGGGTGATCCCCAACAATGAGCAGTTCTTC

clone_size: .
d_call: .
j_call: TRBJ2-3
v_call: TRBV13
cdr3_aa: CASSDVDDTQYF
cdr3_nt: TGTGCCAGCAGCGACGTCGATGATACGCAGTATTTT

clone_size: few
d_call: .
j_call: TRBJ2-7
v_call: TRBV7-8
cdr3_aa: CASSLGVRGQPYEQYF
cdr3_nt: TGTGCCAGCAGCTTAGGGGTCCGAGGCCAACCATACGAGCAGTACTTC

clone_size: few
d_call: TRBD2
j_call: TRBJ2-1
v_call: TRBV29-1
cdr3_aa: CSGSGTYNEQFF
cdr3_nt: TGCAGCGGTAGCGGGACCTACAATGAGCAGTTCTTC

clone_size: .
d_call: TRBD1
j_call: TRBJ2-7
v_call: TRBV20-1
cdr3_aa: CSARGPRQGEYEQYF
cdr3_nt: TGCAGTGCTAGAGGACCCCGACAGGGTGAATACGAGCAGTACTTC

clone_size: .
d_call: .
j_call: TRBJ2-3
v_call: TRBV12-3/TRBV12-4
cdr3_aa: CASRRPGGVGTDTQYF
cdr3_nt: TGTGCCAGCAGGCGTCCAGGAGGTGTTGGCACAGATACGCAGTATTTT

clone_size: .
d_call: .
j_call: TRBJ2-7
v_call: TRBV7-2
cdr3_aa: CASSLGGLLYEQYF
cdr3_nt: TGTGCCAGCAGCTTAGGGGGACTGCTCTACGAGCAGTACTTC

clone_size: .
d_call: .
j_call: TRBJ2-4
v_call: TRBV6-2/TRBV6-3
cdr3_aa: CASSPGPLGWNIQYF
cdr3_nt: TGTGCCAGCAGTCCCGGGCCTCTAGGATGGAACATTCAGTACTTC

clone_size: .
d_call: TRBD2
j_call: TRBJ2-7
v_call: TRBV20-1
cdr3_aa: CSARRLAGGSTYEQYF
cdr3_nt: TGCAGTGCTAGGAGACTAGCGGGCGGTTCTACCTACGAGCAGTACTTC

clone_size: once
d_call: .
j_call: TRBJ2-7
v_call: TRBV4-2
cdr3_aa: CASSGPGLGGYEQYF
cdr3_nt: TGTGCCAGCAGCGGTCCGGGACTTGGTGGCTACGAGCAGTACTTC

clone_size: .
d_call: TRBD1
j_call: TRBJ2-2
v_call: TRBV3-1
cdr3_aa: CASSLQTGGLNTGELFF
cdr3_nt: TGTGCCAGCAGCCTACAAACAGGGGGCTTAAACACCGGGGAGCTGTTTTTT

clone_size: few
d_call: .
j_call: TRBJ2-2
v_call: TRBV5-1
cdr3_aa: CASSLIRGTGELFF
cdr3_nt: TGCGCCAGCAGCTTGATCAGGGGCACCGGGGAGCTGTTTTTT

clone_size: few
d_call: .
j_call: TRBJ2-1
v_call: TRBV4-3
cdr3_aa: CASGGFFGEQFF
cdr3_nt: TGCGCCAGTGGTGGGTTTTTCGGTGAGCAGTTCTTC

clone_size: few
d_call: TRBD2
j_call: TRBJ2-1
v_call: TRBV18
cdr3_aa: CASSPLGTSYNEQFF
cdr3_nt: TGTGCCAGCTCACCTTTAGGGACTAGCTACAATGAGCAGTTCTTC

clone_size: .
d_call: .
j_call: TRBJ2-7
v_call: TRBV7-9
cdr3_aa: CASSPYGTPNYEQYF
cdr3_nt: TGTGCCAGCAGCCCCTACGGGACTCCTAACTACGAGCAGTACTTC

clone_size: few
d_call: .
j_call: TRBJ2-5
v_call: TRBV4-1
cdr3_aa: CASSQDLVSGQTQYF
cdr3_nt: TGCGCCAGCAGCCAAGACCTCGTGTCGGGGCAGACCCAGTACTTC

clone_size: many
d_call: .
j_call: TRBJ1-2
v_call: TRBV5-8
cdr3_aa: CASSPRRDHFNYGYTF
cdr3_nt: TGTGCCAGCAGCCCCCGACGGGACCACTTCAACTATGGCTACACCTTC

clone_size: few
d_call: .
j_call: TRBJ1-4
v_call: TRBV20-1
cdr3_aa: CSAPGPTNEKLFF
cdr3_nt: TGCAGTGCTCCAGGGCCAACTAATGAAAAACTGTTTTTT

clone_size: few
d_call: TRBD2
j_call: TRBJ2-5
v_call: TRBV29-1
cdr3_aa: CSVAPSGSVQETQYF
cdr3_nt: TGCAGCGTTGCCCCTAGCGGGAGCGTTCAAGAGACCCAGTACTTC

clone_size: few
d_call: .
j_call: TRBJ2-1
v_call: TRBV12-3/TRBV12-4
cdr3_aa: CASSLVRSAGSYNEQFF
cdr3_nt: TGTGCCAGCAGTTTGGTCCGGTCGGCGGGCTCCTACAATGAGCAGTTCTTC

clone_size: .
d_call: .
j_call: TRBJ2-5
v_call: TRBV6-5
cdr3_aa: CASSYRPSQETQYF
cdr3_nt: TGTGCCAGCAGTTACAGACCCTCTCAAGAGACCCAGTACTTC

clone_size: .
d_call: .
j_call: TRBJ2-1
v_call: TRBV24-1
cdr3_aa: CATSEPTGGLGNEQFF
cdr3_nt: TGTGCCACCAGTGAGCCGACTGGGGGGCTAGGGAATGAGCAGTTCTTC

clone_size: .
d_call: .
j_call: TRBJ2-1
v_call: TRBV24-1
cdr3_aa: CATLCARGEQFF
cdr3_nt: TGTGCCACCCTCTGCGCTAGGGGGGAGCAGTTCTTC

clone_size: few
d_call: .
j_call: TRBJ1-4
v_call: TRBV20-1
cdr3_aa: CSARSGGTDGKLFF
cdr3_nt: TGCAGTGCTAGGTCCGGGGGAACGGACGGAAAACTGTTTTTT

clone_size: many
d_call: .
j_call: TRBJ2-5
v_call: TRBV5-1
cdr3_aa: CASSLGRPQGETQYF
cdr3_nt: TGCGCCAGCAGTTTGGGAAGGCCACAGGGAGAGACCCAGTACTTC

clone_size: many
d_call: .
j_call: TRBJ2-7
v_call: TRBV4-1
cdr3_aa: CASSQEGGEQYF
cdr3_nt: TGCGCCAGCAGCCAAGAGGGGGGCGAGCAGTACTTC

clone_size: many
d_call: .
j_call: TRBJ2-1
v_call: TRBV12-3/TRBV12-4
cdr3_aa: CASSWGLEQFF
cdr3_nt: TGTGCCAGCAGTTGGGGGTTGGAGCAGTTCTTC

clone_size: few
d_call: TRBD2
j_call: TRBJ2-7
v_call: TRBV28
cdr3_aa: CASSLTLREYNYEQYF
cdr3_nt: TGTGCCAGCAGTTTAACACTGCGGGAGTACAACTACGAGCAGTACTTC

clone_size: few
d_call: TRBD2
j_call: TRBJ2-5
v_call: TRBV27
cdr3_aa: CASSLSWGGRAAKTQYF
cdr3_nt: TGTGCCAGCAGTTTGAGTTGGGGCGGGAGGGCCGCTAAGACCCAGTACTTC